These 4 T cell receptor beta chains were sequenced from one sample in a study of T cells expressing NK-cell markers. TCRdb re-called the 5' RACE reads, yielding one record per CDR3 amino acid sequence without DNA. Recorded here are 350,000 to 400,000 distinct CDR3 sequences; the top ten clones represent roughly a tenth. The sample taken for sequencing was blood T cells: a sorted CD56 or NKG2C T cell subset, CD4+ or CD8+ T cells, or bulk PBMC T cells (not recorded which). The origin of the receptors is a woman in her 50s in good health.

The chain combines TRBV5-1 with TRBJ2-5; the TCRdb D gene call, TRBD2, has no DNA to confirm it. The CDR3 sequence is 14 residues long. Germline V gene data show CDR1 as SGHRS and CDR2 as YFSETQ. The CDR3 is CASSLAGPFEAQYF.

This sequence joins TRBV12-3 or TRBV12-4 and TRBJ1-4; TCRdb's D call, TRBD1, is unchecked because there is no DNA. The CDR3 loop spans 13 amino acids. CDR3 sequence: CASSLARQGKLFF.

The chain couples TRBV10-3 to TRBJ1-4. From germline, CDR1 is ENHRY and CDR2 SYGVKD. The CDR3 sequence is 12 residues long. The CDR3 is CAISEGESKLFF.

V is TRBV5-6 and J is TRBJ1-6; TCRdb names TRBD1, which stays unverified in the absence of DNA. This CDR3 comprises 16 residues. Germline CDR1 is SGHDT and CDR2 is YYEEEE. The CDR3 loop reads CASSFGSGPTNSPLHF.